Below, 4 T cell receptor beta chains from the same sample are listed, as sequenced in a study of blood T cell repertoires in COVID-19. The method was immunoSEQ multiplex PCR; TCRdb's version includes in-frame clones alone and lacks a portion of them. Of some 68,000 clones in the sample, approximately 87% are singletons; the top ten hold around 4.4%. The sequenced sample consisted of peripheral blood. The receptors derive from a man aged 50 or older with active COVID-19.

V gene TRBV5-6 combines with J gene TRBJ2-4; TRBD1 aligns across 7 bases. This CDR3 spans 14 amino acids. V gave up 5 bases and J gave up 1 base; unmatched junction bases: 3. Germline lookup yields CDR1 SGHDT and CDR2 YYEEEE. This CDR3 is CASRRQGAKNIQYF. The DNA of the CDR3 is TGTGCCAGCAGAAGACAGGGCGCCAAAAACATTCAGTACTTC.

V usage is TRBV3-1 (or the pseudogene TRBV3-2) and J usage is TRBJ2-7; a weak D match, TRBD1 (5 bases). V lost 3 bases, J lost 0 bases, and 15 bases lay in between. Germline V CDR1 and CDR2: LGHDT, YNNKEL (reference sequence). CDR3 length: 16 residues. DNA of the CDR3: TGTGCCAGCAGCCAGTTCCCCAGGGAATCCTCCTACGAGCAGTACTTC. It is translated as CASSQFPRESSYEQYF.

Only one count was recorded for this clone. This chain uses TRBV12-5 with TRBJ1-2; tentative D call: TRBD1 (6 bases). V shed 0 bases and J shed 4 bases, with 12 bases lying between them. CDR1 is LGHNT, CDR2 FRNRAP, per germline. The CDR3 runs to 15 residues. CDR3 in amino acids: CASGLVQSQGYGYTF. The CDR3 DNA sequence: TGTGCTAGTGGTTTGGTACAATCACAGGGCTATGGCTACACCTTC.

This clone was seen just once. J is TRBJ2-7 and V is TRBV6-2 or TRBV6-3; 7 bases line up with TRBD1. Trimming removed 4 bases from V and 2 bases from J; junction bases left unmatched: 8. Per the germline V gene, CDR1 is MNHEY and CDR2 is SVGEGT. CDR3 length: 15 residues. This CDR3 reads CASSSTDGQAYEQYF. CDR3 sequence (DNA): TGTGCCAGCAGTTCGACGGATGGACAGGCCTACGAGCAGTACTTC.